The sample holds one count of the clone carrying this TCR beta chain. This sample was included in a study of lymphopenia after photon versus proton radiotherapy. The assay was immunoSEQ multiplex PCR, and TCRdb's table has in-frame clones only and misses some. Seen here are 20,000 to 25,000 clones, around 84% observed once, and the top ten hold roughly a sixth. The CDR3 loop spans 16 amino acids. Trimming pared 1 base from V and 5 bases from J, leaving 17 bases between. Germline CDR1 is LGHNA and CDR2 is YSLEER. This TCR derives from a man aged 55 to 70 with pancreatic cancer. The rearrangement joins TRBV4-3 to TRBJ2-5; tentatively, D is TRBD1 or TRBD2 (6 bases each). The starting material was peripheral blood, obtained from a patient treated with photon-based radiotherapy. CDR3 sequence: CASSQVGGGTGETQYF. For the CDR3, the DNA is TGCGCCAGCAGCCAAGTCGGAGGGGGAACGGGGGAGACCCAGTACTTC.